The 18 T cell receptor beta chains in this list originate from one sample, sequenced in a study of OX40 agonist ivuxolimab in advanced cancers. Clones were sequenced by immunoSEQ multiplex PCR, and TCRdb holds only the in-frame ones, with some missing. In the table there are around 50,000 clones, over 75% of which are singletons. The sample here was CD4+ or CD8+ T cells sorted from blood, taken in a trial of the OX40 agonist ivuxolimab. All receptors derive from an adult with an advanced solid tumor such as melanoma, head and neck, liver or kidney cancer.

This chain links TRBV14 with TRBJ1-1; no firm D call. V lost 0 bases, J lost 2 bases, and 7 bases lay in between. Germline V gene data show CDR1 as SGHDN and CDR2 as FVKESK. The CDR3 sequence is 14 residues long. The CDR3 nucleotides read TGTGCCAGCAGCCAAGACTTGGGAAACACTGAAGCTTTCTTT. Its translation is CASSQDLGNTEAFF.

The CDR3 spells CASSVGIGRAEETQYF. DNA of the CDR3: TGTGCCAGCAGCGTTGGTATCGGGAGGGCGGAGGAGACCCAGTACTTC. V is TRBV9 and J is TRBJ2-5; 8 nucleotides agree with TRBD2. This CDR3 region has 16 residues. Trimming at V came to 2 bases and at J to 5 bases, leaving 11 bases not matched to a gene. Germline V gene sequence: CDR1 SGDLS, CDR2 YYNGEE.

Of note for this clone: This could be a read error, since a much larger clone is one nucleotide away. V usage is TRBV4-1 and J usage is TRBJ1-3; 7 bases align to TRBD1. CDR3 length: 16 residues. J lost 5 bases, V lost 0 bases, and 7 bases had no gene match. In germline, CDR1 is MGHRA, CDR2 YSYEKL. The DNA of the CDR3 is TGCGCCAGCAGCCAAGATGCAGGGGGATCTAGAAACACCATATATTTT. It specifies CASSQDAGGSRNTIYF.

CDR3 sequence (DNA): TGTGCCATCAGTGGGGGGGGTCTAGCGGAAGAGACCCAGTACTTC. This codes for CAISGGGLAEETQYF. The chain employs TRBV10-3 and TRBJ2-5; 7 bases are shared with TRBD2. The germline gives CDR1 ENHRY, CDR2 SYGVKD. The junction had 8 bases not matched to a gene; V was cut back by 4 bases and J by 3 bases. The CDR3 extends over 15 amino acids.

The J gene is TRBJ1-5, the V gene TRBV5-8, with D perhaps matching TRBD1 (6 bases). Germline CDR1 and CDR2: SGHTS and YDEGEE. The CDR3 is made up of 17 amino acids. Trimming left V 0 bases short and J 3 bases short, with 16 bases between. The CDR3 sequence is CASSLVTGRGVNQPQHF. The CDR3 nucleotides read TGTGCCAGCAGCTTGGTAACGGGCAGGGGAGTCAATCAGCCCCAGCATTTT.

CDR3 coding DNA: TGTGCCAGCAGCTTCAGGACCTGGGCCGACACTGAAGCTTTCTTT. Translating gives CASSFRTWADTEAFF. The gene calls are TRBV5-6 and TRBJ1-1; D unresolved. The CDR3 totals 15 residues. Trimming pared 2 bases from V and 3 bases from J, leaving 14 bases between. Germline V gene sequence: CDR1 SGHDT, CDR2 YYEEEE. Full variable domain (rest looked up from reference TRBV5-6 and TRBJ1-1): DAGVTQSPTHLIKTRGQQVTLRCSPKSGHDTVSWYQQALGQGPQFIFQYYEEEERQRGNFPDRFSGHQFPNYSSELNVNALLLGDSALYLCASSFRTWADTEAFFGQGTRLTVV.

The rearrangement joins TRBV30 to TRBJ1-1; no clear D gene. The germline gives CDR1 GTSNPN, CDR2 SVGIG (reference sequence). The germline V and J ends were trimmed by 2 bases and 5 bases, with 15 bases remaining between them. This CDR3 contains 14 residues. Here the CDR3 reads CAWSPTALGTEAFF. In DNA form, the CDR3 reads TGTGCCTGGAGTCCGACTGCACTGGGAACTGAAGCTTTCTTT. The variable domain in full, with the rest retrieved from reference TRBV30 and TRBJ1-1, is SQTIHQWPATLVQPVGSPLSLECTVEGTSNPNLYWYRQAAGRGLQLLFYSVGIGQISSEVPQNLSASRPQDRQFILSSKKLLLSDSGFYLCAWSPTALGTEAFFGQGTRLTVV.

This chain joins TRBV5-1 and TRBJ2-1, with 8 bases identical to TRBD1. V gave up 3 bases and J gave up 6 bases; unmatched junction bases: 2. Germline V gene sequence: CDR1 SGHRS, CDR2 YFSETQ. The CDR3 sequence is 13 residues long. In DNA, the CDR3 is TGCGCCAGCAGCTCGGGACAGGTCAATGAGCAGTTCTTC. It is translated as CASSSGQVNEQFF.

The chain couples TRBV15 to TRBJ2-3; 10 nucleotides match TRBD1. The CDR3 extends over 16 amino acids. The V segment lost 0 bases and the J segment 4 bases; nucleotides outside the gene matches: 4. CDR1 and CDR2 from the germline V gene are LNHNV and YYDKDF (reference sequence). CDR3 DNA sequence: TGTGCCACCAGCAGAGATCGGACAGGGGGTTCAGATACGCAGTATTTT. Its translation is CATSRDRTGGSDTQYF.

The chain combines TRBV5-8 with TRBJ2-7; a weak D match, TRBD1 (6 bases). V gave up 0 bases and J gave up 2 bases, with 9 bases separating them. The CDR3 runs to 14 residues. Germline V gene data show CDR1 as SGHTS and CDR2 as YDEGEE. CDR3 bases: TGTGCCAGCAGCTTGGTGGGACATACCTACGAGCAGTACTTC. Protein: CASSLVGHTYEQYF.

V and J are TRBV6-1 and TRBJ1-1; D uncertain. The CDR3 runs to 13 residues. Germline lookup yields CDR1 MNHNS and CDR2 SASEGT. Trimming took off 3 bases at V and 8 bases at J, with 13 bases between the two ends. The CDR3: CASSEVSEREAFF. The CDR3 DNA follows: TGTGCCAGCAGTGAGGTCTCCGAGAGAGAAGCTTTCTTT.

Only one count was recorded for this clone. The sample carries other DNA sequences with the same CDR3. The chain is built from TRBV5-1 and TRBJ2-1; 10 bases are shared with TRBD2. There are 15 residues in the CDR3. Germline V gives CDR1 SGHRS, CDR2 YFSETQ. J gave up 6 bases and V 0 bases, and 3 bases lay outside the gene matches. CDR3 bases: TGCGCCAGCAGCTTGGGCCTAGCGGGAGCCAATGAGCAGTTCTTC. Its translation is CASSLGLAGANEQFF.

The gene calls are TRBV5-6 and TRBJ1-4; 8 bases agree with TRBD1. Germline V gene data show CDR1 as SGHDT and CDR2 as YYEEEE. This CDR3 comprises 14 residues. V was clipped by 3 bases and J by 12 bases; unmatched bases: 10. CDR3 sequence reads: CASSSRDRSFELFF. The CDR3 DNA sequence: TGTGCCAGCAGCTCCCGGGACAGGTCGTTCGAACTGTTTTTT.

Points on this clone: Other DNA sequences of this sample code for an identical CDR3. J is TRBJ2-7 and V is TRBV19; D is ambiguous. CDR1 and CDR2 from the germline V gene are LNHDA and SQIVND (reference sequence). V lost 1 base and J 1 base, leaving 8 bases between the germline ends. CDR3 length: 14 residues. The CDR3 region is CASSIVGSSYEQYF. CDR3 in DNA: TGTGCCAGTAGTATAGTGGGCTCATCCTACGAGCAGTACTTC.

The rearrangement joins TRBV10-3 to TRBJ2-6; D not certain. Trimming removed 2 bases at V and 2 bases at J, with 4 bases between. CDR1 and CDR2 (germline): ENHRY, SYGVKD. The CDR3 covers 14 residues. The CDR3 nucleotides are TGTGCCATCAGTGAGCTACCTGGGGCCAACGTCCTGACTTTC. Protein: CAISELPGANVLTF.

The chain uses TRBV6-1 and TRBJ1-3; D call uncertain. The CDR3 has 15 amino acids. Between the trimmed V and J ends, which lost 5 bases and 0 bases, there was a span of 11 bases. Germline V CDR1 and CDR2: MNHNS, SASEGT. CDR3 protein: CASSLIRASGNTIYF. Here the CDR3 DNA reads TGTGCCAGCAGTCTGATTCGAGCCTCTGGAAACACCATATATTTT.

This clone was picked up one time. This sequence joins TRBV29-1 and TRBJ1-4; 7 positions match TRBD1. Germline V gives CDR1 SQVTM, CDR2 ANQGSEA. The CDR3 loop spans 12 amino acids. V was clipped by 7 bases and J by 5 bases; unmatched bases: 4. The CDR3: CSGGTVNEKLFF. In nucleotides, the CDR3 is TGCAGCGGAGGGACAGTGAATGAAAAACTGTTTTTT.

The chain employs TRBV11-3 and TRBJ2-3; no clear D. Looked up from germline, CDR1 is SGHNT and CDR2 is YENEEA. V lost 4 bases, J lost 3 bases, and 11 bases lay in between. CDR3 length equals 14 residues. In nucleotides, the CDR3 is TGTGCCAGCAGCTCACACTCGAGGACAGATACGCAGTATTTT. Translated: CASSSHSRTDTQYF.